These T cell receptor beta chains were read from a single sample in a study of regulatory dendritic cells for organ transplantation. Sequenced by immunoSEQ multiplex PCR; TCRdb stores in-frame clones only, minus some. This table holds 25,000 to 30,000 clones, about three quarters found once. Material for sequencing was memory CD4+ T cells from blood. The origin of the receptors is a human donor in good health. CDR3s include the opening cysteine and the closing phenylalanine or tryptophan. D genes are given only for firm matches. A row's size may be missing; if present it is once, few, many or a size class.

clone_size j_call d_call v_call cdr3_nt cdr3_aa
once TRBJ2-1 - TRBV15 TGTGCCACCAGCAGAGGTTTCGGTAGCGGTTCCTACAATGAGCAGTTCTTC CATSRGFGSGSYNEQFF
- TRBJ1-5 TRBD1 TRBV4-3 TGCGCCAGCAGCCAGTGGCAGGGGGTAGGCAATCAGCCCCAGCATTTT CASSQWQGVGNQPQHF
- TRBJ1-1 - TRBV28 TGTGCCAGCACTTATTATACGGGGGCGACTTTCTTT CASTYYTGATFF
- TRBJ2-7 - TRBV19 TGTGCCAGTAGCCGCGGGGGGGACAGGGGCCCCTACGAGCAGTACTTC CASSRGGDRGPYEQYF
- TRBJ1-2 TRBD1 TRBV7-9 TGTGCCAGCAGCTTAGCCGGGACAGGCTCTGGGTATGGCTACACCTTC CASSLAGTGSGYGYTF
once TRBJ2-1 - TRBV6-1 TGTGCCAGCAGTGAAAGGACTGGGTTGAGGAGGGATGAGCAGTTCTTC CASSERTGLRRDEQFF
- TRBJ1-1 - TRBV10-3 TGTGCCATCAGGGGTGCGAACACTGAAGCTTTCTTT CAIRGANTEAFF
- TRBJ2-5 TRBD2 TRBV28 TGTGCCAGCAGTTCTCTGAAGGGAGGGAAAGAGACCCAGTACTTC CASSSLKGGKETQYF
- TRBJ2-5 - TRBV5-8 TGTGCCAGCAGCTCCGTACAGGGCTACTCGCCGAACCAAGAGACCCAGTACTTC CASSSVQGYSPNQETQYF
- TRBJ2-1 - TRBV6-1 TGTGCCAGCAGCCTCGACTGGGACTCCAATGAGCAGTTCTTC CASSLDWDSNEQFF
- TRBJ2-4 - TRBV14 TGTGCCAGCAGCCAAAGATACCTGGGACGAGTAAACATTCAGTACTTC CASSQRYLGRVNIQYF
- TRBJ2-2 - TRBV29-1 TGCAGCGTTGTAGGCCCCGGAGGGGGGTGGGCGCTGTTTTTT CSVVGPGGGWALFF
- TRBJ1-1 - TRBV6-5 TGTGCCAGCAGTCAATCGGGAAGGTTCGCTGAAGCTTTCTTT CASSQSGRFAEAFF
few TRBJ1-1 - TRBV27 TGTGCCAGCAGGACGGGCCTAGGAAGCACTGAAGCTTTCTTT CASRTGLGSTEAFF
- TRBJ1-2 - TRBV27 TGTGCCAGCAGTTCCCAAGTAAACTATGGCTACACCTTC CASSSQVNYGYTF
- TRBJ2-7 - TRBV5-5 TGTGCCAGCAGCCGAACGACCCCTCCGAGGGGGTACTTC CASSRTTPPRGYF
once TRBJ1-5 - TRBV29-1 TGCAGCGTTGGACAGGCACTCAATCAGCCCCAGCATTTT CSVGQALNQPQHF
once TRBJ2-4 - TRBV6-1 TGTGCCGGAAGCACAGGGTTAGCCAAAAACATTCAGTACTTC CAGSTGLAKNIQYF
- TRBJ2-2 - TRBV7-2 TGTGCCAGCAGCTCAAATCTCCTTTTCTCCGGGGAGCTGTTTTTT CASSSNLLFSGELFF
- TRBJ2-1 - TRBV9 TGTGCCAGCAGCGTAGGCGGAGCCGGCCTTAATGAGCAGTTCTTC CASSVGGAGLNEQFF
- TRBJ1-5 - TRBV10-1 TGCGCCAGCAGACAGCCCCAGCATTTT CASRQPQHF
- TRBJ2-7 - TRBV30 TGTGCCTGGAGTGTAGGGGGACTGCTCTACGAGCAGTACTTC CAWSVGGLLYEQYF
- TRBJ2-7 - TRBV10-1 TGCGCCAGCAGTGAGAAGCATTCGGGGTACGAGCAGTACTTC CASSEKHSGYEQYF
- TRBJ2-3 - TRBV19 TGTGCCAGTAACGGGCGGACAGATACGCAGTATTTT CASNGRTDTQYF
- TRBJ2-1 - TRBV27 TGTGCCAGCAGTTTAAGCGACGAGCAGTTCTTC CASSLSDEQFF
- TRBJ1-2 - TRBV11-2 TGTGCCAGCAGCTTAGACAGGACCGGCGGCTACACCTTC CASSLDRTGGYTF
once TRBJ2-3 - TRBV2 TGTGCCAGCAGTGATGAACAGGGCGGGGATACGCAGTATTTT CASSDEQGGDTQYF
once TRBJ2-1 - TRBV15 TGTGCCACCAGCAGAGTGGTAGCGGATGACTACAATGAGCAGTTCTTC CATSRVVADDYNEQFF
- TRBJ2-3 - TRBV18 TGTGCCAGCTCGACTAGCACAGATACGCAGTATTTT CASSTSTDTQYF
- TRBJ1-4 TRBD1 TRBV5-4 TGTGCCAGCAGCCGGGGACAGCAGAATGAAAAACTGTTTTTT CASSRGQQNEKLFF
- TRBJ2-7 - TRBV9 TGTGCCAGCACCGACCAGGGGCGGCCTCTGTACTTC CASTDQGRPLYF
- TRBJ1-1 - TRBV10-3 TGTGCCATCAGTGAGTCAGGGGGGCAGATTGAAGCTTTCTTT CAISESGGQIEAFF
- TRBJ1-1 - TRBV7-5 TGTGCCAGAAGGTCGCCAGAAGCTTATGAATCTTTCGGGGCTGAAGCTTTCTTT CARRSPEAYESFGAEAFF
medium-sized TRBJ2-3 - TRBV10-2 TGCGCCAGCAATCAAGCTAGCACAGATACGCAGTATTTT CASNQASTDTQYF
- TRBJ2-1 TRBD2 TRBV11-2 TGTGCCAGCAGCTTAACTAGCGGGGTTTACAATGAGCAGTTCTTC CASSLTSGVYNEQFF
- TRBJ1-2 - TRBV4-3 TGCGCCAGCAGCCAAGAGGTAGCGGGGGGCGGTGGCTACACCTTC CASSQEVAGGGGYTF
- TRBJ1-2 - TRBV7-9 TGTGCCAGCAGCTCCGGGGACTATGGCTACACCTTC CASSSGDYGYTF
- TRBJ2-1 TRBD2 TRBV11-2 TGTGCCAGCAGCTGGACTAGCGGGGGGGTATATGAGCAGTTCTTC CASSWTSGGVYEQFF
- TRBJ2-2 - TRBV10-1 TGCGCCAGCAGTGCACGACAGGGAGGCGGGGAGCTGTTTTTT CASSARQGGGELFF
- TRBJ2-3 TRBD2 TRBV12-5 TGTGCTAGTGGTTGGCGGGAGAGCACAGATACGCAGTATTTT CASGWRESTDTQYF
- TRBJ2-7 TRBD2 TRBV2 TGTGCCAGCAGTTACAGTGGGACTACCTACGAGCAGTACTTC CASSYSGTTYEQYF
- TRBJ1-1 - TRBV4-1 TGCGCCAGCGCGGGAACAGATCTCTTCCAATTGAGGACTGAAGCTTTCTTT CASAGTDLFQLRTEAFF
- TRBJ1-4 TRBD1 TRBV18 TGTGCCAGCTCACAAGACAGGGGAACTAATGAAAAACTGTTTTTT CASSQDRGTNEKLFF
- TRBJ1-1 - TRBV15 TGTGCCACCAGCACAGCACAGGCGGTCACTGAAGCTTTCTTT CATSTAQAVTEAFF
- TRBJ1-2 - TRBV5-3 TGTGCCAGTTACAGGGATGGCTACACCTTC CASYRDGYTF
- TRBJ2-1 - TRBV18 TGTGCCAGCTCACCCTCGGCGGTCGGTCCCGGCAATGAGCAGTTCTTC CASSPSAVGPGNEQFF
- TRBJ2-5 - TRBV5-4 TGTGCCAGCAGCTTGCGACAACAAGAGACCCAGTACTTC CASSLRQQETQYF
- TRBJ1-5 - TRBV27 TGTGCCAGCAACCTGGAGGGGGTTAATCAGCCCCAGCATTTT CASNLEGVNQPQHF
- TRBJ2-7 TRBD1 TRBV6-5 TGTGCCAGCAGTTCCGACAGGGGGCCACCCTACGAGCAGTACTTC CASSSDRGPPYEQYF
few TRBJ1-2 - TRBV29-1 TGCAGCGTCCACAGGCCTACAGGATCCTATGGCTACACCTTC CSVHRPTGSYGYTF
- TRBJ2-2 - TRBV6-1 TGTGCCAGCAGGTCAAGACAGGGAGGCGCCGGGGAGCTGTTTTTT CASRSRQGGAGELFF